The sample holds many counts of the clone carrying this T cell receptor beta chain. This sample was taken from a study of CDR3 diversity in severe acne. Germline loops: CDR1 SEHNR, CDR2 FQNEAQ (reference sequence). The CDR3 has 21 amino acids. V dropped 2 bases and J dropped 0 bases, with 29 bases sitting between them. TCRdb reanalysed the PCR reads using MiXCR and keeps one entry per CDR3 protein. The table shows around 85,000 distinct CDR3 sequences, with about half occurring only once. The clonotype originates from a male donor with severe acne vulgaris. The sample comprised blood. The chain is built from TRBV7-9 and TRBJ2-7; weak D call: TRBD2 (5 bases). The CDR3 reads CASSLFPDPPPPRESSYEQYF. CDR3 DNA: TGTGCCAGCAGCTTATTCCCGGACCCCCCTCCGCCGAGGGAAAGCTCCTACGAGCAGTACTTC.